Listed here is a single TCR beta chain. Antigen specificity is unknown. In TCRdb, the reads were re-called with MiXCR into one record per CDR3 protein. The table has 75,000 to 100,000 distinct CDR3 sequences, 45% to 55% seen once. The data derive from a study of T cell repertoires in cytomegalovirus infection. Across the study: Based on public TCR beta signatures, there were indications of CMV infection and of a matching HLA type.

Study results and limitations: CMV-specific TCR beta clonotypes restricted by HLA-C were the ones dominating the ex vivo response.

The length of the CDR3 is 18 residues. Losses at the gene ends were 5 bases for V and 5 bases for J; bases not matched to a gene: 17. This TCR came from a human donor in good health (CMV status not recorded). Some clones in this sample may be carry-over from other donors' samples. This chain joins TRBV12-3 or TRBV12-4 and TRBJ2-7; TRBD2 aligns across 11 bases. This material consisted of CD8+ T cells from cultured PBMCs, taken from culture after CMV antigen stimulation. This CDR3 is CASSPGTSGYRLGDEQYF. The DNA for the CDR3 is TGTGCCAGCAGTCCCGGGACTAGCGGATACAGACTCGGGGACGAGCAGTACTTC.